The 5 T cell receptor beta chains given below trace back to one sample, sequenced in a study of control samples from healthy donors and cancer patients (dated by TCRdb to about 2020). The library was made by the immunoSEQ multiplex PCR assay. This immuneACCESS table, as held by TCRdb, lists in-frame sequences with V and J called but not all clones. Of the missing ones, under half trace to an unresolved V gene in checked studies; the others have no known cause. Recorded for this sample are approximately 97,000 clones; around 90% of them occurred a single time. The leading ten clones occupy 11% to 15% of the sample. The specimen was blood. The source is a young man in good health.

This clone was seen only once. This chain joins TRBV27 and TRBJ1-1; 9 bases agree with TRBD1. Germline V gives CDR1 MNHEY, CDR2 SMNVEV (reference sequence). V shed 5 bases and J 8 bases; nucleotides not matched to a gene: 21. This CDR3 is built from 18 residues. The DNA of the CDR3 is TGTGCCAGCAGTCCGTCCGGGACAGGGTTGCTAAATAGGCCCGAAGCTTTCTTT. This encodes CASSPSGTGLLNRPEAFF.

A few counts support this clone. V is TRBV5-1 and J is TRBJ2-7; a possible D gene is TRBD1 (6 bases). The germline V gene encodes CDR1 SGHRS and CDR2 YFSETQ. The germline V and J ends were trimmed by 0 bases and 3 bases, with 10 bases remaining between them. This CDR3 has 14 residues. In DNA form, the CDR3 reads TGCGCCAGCAGCTTGGCAGGGGTTGGCTACGAGCAGTACTTC. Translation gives CASSLAGVGYEQYF.

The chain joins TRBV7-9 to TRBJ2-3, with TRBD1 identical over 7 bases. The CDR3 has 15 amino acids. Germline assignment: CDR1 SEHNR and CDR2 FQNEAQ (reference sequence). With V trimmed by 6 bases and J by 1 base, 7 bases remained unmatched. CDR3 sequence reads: CASRRSGQRTDTQYF. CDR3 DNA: TGTGCCAGCAGACGTTCGGGACAGCGCACAGATACGCAGTATTTT.

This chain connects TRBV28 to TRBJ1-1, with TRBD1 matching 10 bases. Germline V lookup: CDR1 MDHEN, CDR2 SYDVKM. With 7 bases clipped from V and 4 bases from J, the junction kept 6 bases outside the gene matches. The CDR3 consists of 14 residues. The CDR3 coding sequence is TGTGCCAGCACCCCGGGACAGGGGCTCACTGAAGCTTTCTTT. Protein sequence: CASTPGQGLTEAFF.

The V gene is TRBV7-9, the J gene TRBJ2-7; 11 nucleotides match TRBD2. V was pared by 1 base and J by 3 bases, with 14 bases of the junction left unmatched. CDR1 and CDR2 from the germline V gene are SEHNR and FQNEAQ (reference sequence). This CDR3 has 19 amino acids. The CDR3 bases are TGTGCCAGCAGCTTAGGAGGGACAATAGCGGGAGGGGGGCTCTACGAGCAGTACTTC. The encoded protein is CASSLGGTIAGGGLYEQYF.